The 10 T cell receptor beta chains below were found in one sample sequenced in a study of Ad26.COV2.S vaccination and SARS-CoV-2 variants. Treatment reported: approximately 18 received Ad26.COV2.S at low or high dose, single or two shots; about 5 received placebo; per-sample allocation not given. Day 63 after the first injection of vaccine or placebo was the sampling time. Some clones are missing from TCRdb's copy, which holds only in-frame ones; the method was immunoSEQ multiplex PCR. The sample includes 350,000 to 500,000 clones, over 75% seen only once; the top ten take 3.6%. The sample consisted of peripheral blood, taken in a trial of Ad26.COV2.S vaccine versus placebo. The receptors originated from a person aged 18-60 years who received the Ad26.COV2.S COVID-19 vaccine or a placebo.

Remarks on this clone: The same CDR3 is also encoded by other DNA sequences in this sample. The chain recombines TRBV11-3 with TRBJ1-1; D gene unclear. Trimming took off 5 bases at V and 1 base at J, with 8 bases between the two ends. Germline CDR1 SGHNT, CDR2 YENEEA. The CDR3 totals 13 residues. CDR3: CASSLERNTEAFF. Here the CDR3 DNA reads TGTGCCAGCAGCCTCGAGCGGAACACTGAAGCTTTCTTT. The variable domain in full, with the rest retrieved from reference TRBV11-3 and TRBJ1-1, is EAGVVQSPRYKIIEKKQPVAFWCNPISGHNTLYWYLQNLGQGPELLIRYENEEAVDDSQLPKDRFSAERLKGVDSTLKIQPAELGDSAVYLCASSLERNTEAFFGQGTRLTVV.

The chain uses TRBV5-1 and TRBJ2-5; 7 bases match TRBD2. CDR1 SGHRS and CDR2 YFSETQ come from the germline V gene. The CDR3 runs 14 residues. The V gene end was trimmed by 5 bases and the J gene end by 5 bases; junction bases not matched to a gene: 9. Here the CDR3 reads CASRPRAGMETQYF. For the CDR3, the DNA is TGCGCCAGCAGGCCAAGAGCGGGGATGGAGACCCAGTACTTC.

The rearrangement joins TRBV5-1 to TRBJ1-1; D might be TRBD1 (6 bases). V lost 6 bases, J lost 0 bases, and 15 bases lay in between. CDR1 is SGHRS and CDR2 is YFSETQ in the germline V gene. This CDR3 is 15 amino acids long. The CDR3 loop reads CASTRTAGVNTEAFF. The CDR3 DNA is TGCGCCAGCACCCGGACAGCAGGGGTGAACACTGAAGCTTTCTTT.

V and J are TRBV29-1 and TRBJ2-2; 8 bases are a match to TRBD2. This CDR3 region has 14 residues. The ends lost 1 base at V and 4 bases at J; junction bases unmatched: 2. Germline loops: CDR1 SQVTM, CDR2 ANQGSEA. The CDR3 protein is CSVEVAGFTGELFF. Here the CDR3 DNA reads TGCAGCGTTGAAGTAGCGGGGTTCACCGGGGAGCTGTTTTTT.

CDR3 region: CASSRGTGRPLHF. The CDR3 nucleotides are TGTGCCAGCAGCAGGGGGACAGGTAGACCCCTCCACTTT. This chain joins TRBV5-6 and TRBJ1-6; 8 nucleotides line up with TRBD1. Germline CDR1 SGHDT, CDR2 YYEEEE. J lost 12 bases, V lost 4 bases, and 6 bases had no gene match. This CDR3 comprises 13 residues.

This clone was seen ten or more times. The CDR3 sequence is CASSEADNYGYTF. Written as DNA, the CDR3 is TGTGCCAGCAGTGAAGCGGACAACTATGGCTACACCTTC. The chain combines TRBV6-1 with TRBJ1-2, with D unclear. Germline V gives CDR1 MNHNS, CDR2 SASEGT. The CDR3 length is 13 residues. V was trimmed by 0 bases and J by 2 bases, leaving 4 bases between them.

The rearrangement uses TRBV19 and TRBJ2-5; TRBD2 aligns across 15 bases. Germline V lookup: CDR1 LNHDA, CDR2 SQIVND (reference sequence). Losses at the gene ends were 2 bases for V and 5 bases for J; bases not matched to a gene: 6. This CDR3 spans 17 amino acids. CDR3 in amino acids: CASSIPGLAGGGETQYF. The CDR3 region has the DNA TGTGCCAGTAGTATACCGGGACTAGCGGGGGGAGGCGAGACCCAGTACTTC.

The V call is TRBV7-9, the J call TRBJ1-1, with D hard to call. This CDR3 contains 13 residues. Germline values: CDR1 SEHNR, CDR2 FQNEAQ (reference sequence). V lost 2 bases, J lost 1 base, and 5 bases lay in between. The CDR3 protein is CASSLQANTEAFF. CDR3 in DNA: TGTGCCAGCAGCTTACAGGCGAACACTGAAGCTTTCTTT.

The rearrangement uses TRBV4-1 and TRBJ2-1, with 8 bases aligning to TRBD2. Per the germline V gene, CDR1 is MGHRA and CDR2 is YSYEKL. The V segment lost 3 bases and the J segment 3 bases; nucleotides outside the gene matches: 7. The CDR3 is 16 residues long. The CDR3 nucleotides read TGCGCCAGCAGCCAGGGGATAGCGGGGCGCTACAATGAGCAGTTCTTC. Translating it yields CASSQGIAGRYNEQFF.

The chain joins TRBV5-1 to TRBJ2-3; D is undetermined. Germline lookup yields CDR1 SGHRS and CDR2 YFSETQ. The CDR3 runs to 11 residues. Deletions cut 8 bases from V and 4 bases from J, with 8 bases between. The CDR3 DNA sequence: TGCGCCAGTCAGCTGTCAGATACGCAGTATTTT. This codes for CASQLSDTQYF.